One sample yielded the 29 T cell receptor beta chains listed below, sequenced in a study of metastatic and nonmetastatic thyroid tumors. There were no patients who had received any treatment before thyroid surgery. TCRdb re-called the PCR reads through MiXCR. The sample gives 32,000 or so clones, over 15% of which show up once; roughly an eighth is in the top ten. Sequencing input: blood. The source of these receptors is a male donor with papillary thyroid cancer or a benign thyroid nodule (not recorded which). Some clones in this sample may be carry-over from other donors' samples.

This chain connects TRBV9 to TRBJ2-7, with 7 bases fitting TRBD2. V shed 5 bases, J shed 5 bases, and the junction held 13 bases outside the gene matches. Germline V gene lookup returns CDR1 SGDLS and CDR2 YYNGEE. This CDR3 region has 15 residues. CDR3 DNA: TGTGCCAGCAGTAGATCCCCTAGCGGCGAGGACGAGCAGTACTTC. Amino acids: CASSRSPSGEDEQYF.

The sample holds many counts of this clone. The CDR3 DNA sequence: TGTGCCTGGGCCGGACTAGATGGAAACATTCAGTACTTC. Its translation: CAWAGLDGNIQYF. The rearrangement links TRBV30 to TRBJ2-4, with TRBD2 identical over 7 bases. Unmatched junction bases numbered 7, after V lost 5 bases and J lost 6 bases. The CDR3 has 13 amino acids. CDR1 and CDR2 (germline): GTSNPN, SVGIG (reference sequence).

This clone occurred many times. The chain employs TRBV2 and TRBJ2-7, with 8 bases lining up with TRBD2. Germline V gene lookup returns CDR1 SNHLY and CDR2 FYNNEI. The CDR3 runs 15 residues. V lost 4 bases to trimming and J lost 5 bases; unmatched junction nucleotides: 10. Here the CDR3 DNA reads TGTGCCAGCAGTGTCTTTGGACTAGCAGGAGACGAGCAGTACTTC. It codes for CASSVFGLAGDEQYF.

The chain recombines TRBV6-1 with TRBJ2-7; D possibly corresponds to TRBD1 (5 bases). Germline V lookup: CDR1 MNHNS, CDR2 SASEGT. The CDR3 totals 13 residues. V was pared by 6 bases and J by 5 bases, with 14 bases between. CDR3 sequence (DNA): TGTGCCAGCAGCGGGCAGGGATTTAACGAGCAGTACTTC. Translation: CASSGQGFNEQYF.

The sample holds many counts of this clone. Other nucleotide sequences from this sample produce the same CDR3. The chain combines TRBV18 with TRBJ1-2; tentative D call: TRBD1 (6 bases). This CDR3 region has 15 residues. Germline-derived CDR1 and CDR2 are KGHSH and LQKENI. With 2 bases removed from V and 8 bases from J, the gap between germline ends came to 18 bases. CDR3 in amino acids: CASSPRAGAVEGYTF. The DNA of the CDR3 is TGTGCCAGCTCACCAAGGGCAGGGGCTGTGGAGGGCTACACCTTC. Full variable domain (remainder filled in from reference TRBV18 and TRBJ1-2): NAGVMQNPRHLVRRRGQEARLRCSPMKGHSHVYWYRQLPEEGLKFMVYLQKENIIDESGMPKERFSAEFPKEGPSILRIQQVVRGDSAAYFCASSPRAGAVEGYTFGSGTRLTVV.

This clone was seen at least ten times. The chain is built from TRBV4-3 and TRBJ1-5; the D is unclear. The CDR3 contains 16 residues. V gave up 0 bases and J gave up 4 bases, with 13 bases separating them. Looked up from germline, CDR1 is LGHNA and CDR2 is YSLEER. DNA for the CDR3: TGCGCCAGCAGCCAAGATGGTACATCGTGGAATCAGCCCCAGCATTTT. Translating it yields CASSQDGTSWNQPQHF.

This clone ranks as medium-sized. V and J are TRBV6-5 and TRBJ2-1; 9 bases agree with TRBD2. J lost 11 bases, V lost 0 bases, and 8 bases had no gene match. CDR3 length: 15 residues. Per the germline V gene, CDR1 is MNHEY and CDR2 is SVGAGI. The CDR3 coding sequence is TGTGCCAGCAGTTACTCGAATATCCCTAGCGGGAAGCAGTTCTTC. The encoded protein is CASSYSNIPSGKQFF.

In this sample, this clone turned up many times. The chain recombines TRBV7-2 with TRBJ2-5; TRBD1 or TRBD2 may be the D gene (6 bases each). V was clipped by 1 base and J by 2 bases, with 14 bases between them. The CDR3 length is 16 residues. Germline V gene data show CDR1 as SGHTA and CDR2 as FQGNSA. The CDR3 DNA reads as TGTGCCAGCAGCTTAGGAGGGGGGCTGGGGCAAGAGACCCAGTACTTC. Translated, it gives CASSLGGGLGQETQYF.

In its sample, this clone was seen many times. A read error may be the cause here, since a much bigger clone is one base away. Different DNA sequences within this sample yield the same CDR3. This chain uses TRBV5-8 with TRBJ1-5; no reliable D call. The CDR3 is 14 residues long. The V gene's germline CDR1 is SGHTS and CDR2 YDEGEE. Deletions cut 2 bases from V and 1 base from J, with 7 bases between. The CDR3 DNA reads TGTGCCAGCAGCTTTAGGGTCAGCAATCAGCCCCAGCATTTT. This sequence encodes CASSFRVSNQPQHF.

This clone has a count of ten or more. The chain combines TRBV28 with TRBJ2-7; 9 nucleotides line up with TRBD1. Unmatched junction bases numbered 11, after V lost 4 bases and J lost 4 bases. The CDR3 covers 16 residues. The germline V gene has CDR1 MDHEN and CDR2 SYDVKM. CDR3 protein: CASSWADRGKVYEQYF. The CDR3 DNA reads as TGTGCCAGCAGTTGGGCTGACAGGGGGAAGGTTTACGAGCAGTACTTC.

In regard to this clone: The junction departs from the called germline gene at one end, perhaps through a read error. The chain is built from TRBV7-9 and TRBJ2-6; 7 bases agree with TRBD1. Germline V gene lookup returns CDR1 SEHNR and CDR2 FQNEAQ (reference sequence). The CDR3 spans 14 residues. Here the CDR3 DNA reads TGTGCCAGCAGACAGGGGTCTGGGGCCAACGTCCTGGCTTTC. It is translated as CASRQGSGANVLAF. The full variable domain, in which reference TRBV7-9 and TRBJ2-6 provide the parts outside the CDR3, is DTGVSQNPRHKITKRGQNVTFRCDPISEHNRLYWYRQTLGQGPEFLTYFQNEAQLEKSRLLSDRFSAERPKGSFSTLEIQRTEQGDSAMYLCASRQGSGANVLAFGAGSRLTVL.

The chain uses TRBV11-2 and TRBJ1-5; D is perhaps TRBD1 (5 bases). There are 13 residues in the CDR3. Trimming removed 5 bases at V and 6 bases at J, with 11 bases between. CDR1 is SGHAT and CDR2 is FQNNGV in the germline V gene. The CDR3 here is CASSPGFAQPQHF. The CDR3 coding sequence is TGTGCCAGCAGCCCAGGGTTTGCTCAGCCCCAGCATTTT.

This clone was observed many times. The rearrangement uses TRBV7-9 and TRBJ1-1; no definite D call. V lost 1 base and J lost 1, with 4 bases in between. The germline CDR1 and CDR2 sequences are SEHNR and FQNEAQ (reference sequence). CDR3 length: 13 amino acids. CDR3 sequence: CASSLDPNTEAFF. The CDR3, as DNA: TGTGCCAGCAGCTTAGATCCGAACACTGAAGCTTTCTTT. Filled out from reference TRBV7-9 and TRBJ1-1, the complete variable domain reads DTGVSQNPRHKITKRGQNVTFRCDPISEHNRLYWYRQTLGQGPEFLTYFQNEAQLEKSRLLSDRFSAERPKGSFSTLEIQRTEQGDSAMYLCASSLDPNTEAFFGQGTRLTVV.

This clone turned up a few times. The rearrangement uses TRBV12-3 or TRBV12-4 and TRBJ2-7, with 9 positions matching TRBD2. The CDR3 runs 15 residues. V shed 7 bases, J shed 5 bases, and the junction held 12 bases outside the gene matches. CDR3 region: CASIPRTSVFHEQYF. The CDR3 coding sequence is TGTGCCAGCATTCCCAGGACTAGCGTATTCCACGAGCAGTACTTC.

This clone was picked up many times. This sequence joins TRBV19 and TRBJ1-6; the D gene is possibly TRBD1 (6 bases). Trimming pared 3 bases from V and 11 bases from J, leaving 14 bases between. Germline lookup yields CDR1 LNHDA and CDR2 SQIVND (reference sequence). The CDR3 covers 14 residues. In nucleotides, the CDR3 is TGTGCCAGTAGTATGGAAAACAGGGATCCACCCCTCCACTTT. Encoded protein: CASSMENRDPPLHF.

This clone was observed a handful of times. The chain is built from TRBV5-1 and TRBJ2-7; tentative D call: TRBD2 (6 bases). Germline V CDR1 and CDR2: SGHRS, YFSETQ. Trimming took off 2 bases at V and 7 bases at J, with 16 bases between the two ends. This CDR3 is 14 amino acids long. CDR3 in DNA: TGCGCCAGCAGCTTCCGGGCCGCGGGGAGTGAGCAGTACTTC. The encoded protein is CASSFRAAGSEQYF.

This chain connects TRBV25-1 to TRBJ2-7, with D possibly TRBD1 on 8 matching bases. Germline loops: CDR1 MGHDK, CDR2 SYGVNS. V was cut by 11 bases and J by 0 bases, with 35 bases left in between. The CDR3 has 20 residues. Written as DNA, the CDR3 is TGTGCCTCCAGGGGGACAGGCGATGCGATCCGAGCGGGGAGCTCCTACGAGCAGTACTTC. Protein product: CASRGTGDAIRAGSSYEQYF.

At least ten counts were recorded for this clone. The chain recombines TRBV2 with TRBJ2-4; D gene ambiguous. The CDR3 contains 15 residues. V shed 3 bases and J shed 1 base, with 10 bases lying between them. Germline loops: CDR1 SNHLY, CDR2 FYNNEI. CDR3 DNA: TGTGCCAGCAGTGACAGGCTGGGGGCCAAAAACATTCAGTACTTC. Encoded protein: CASSDRLGAKNIQYF.

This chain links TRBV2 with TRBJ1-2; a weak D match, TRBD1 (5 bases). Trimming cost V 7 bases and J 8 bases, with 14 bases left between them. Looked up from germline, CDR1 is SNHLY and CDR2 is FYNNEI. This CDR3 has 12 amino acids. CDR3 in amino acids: CASTREREGYTF. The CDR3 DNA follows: TGTGCCAGCACCAGGGAAAGGGAGGGCTACACCTTC. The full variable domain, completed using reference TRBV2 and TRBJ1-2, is EPEVTQTPSHQVTQMGQEVILRCVPISNHLYFYWYRQILGQKVEFLVSFYNNEISEKSEIFDDQFSVERPDGSNFTLKIRSTKLEDSAMYFCASTREREGYTFGSGTRLTVV.

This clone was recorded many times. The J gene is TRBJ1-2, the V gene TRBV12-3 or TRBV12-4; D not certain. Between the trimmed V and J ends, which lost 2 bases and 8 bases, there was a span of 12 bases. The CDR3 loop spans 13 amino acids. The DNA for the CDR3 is TGTGCCAGCAGTTTATCGAGTCTGCGGGGCTACACCTTC. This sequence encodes CASSLSSLRGYTF.

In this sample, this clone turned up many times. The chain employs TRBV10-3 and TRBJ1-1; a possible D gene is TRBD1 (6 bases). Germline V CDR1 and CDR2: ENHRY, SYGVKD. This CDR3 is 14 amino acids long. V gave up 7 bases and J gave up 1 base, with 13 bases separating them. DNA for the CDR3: TGTGCCATCACCGCAGGGGACCCGAACACTGAAGCTTTCTTT. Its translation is CAITAGDPNTEAFF.

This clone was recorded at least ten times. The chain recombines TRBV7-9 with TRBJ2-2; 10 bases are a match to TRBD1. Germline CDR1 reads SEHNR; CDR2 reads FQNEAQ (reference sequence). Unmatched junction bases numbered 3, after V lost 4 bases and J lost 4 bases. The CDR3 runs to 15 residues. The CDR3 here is CASSYRDRGTGELFF. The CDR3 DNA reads TGTGCCAGCAGCTACCGGGACAGGGGCACCGGGGAGCTGTTTTTT. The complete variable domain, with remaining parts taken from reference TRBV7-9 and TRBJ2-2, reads DTGVSQNPRHKITKRGQNVTFRCDPISEHNRLYWYRQTLGQGPEFLTYFQNEAQLEKSRLLSDRFSAERPKGSFSTLEIQRTEQGDSAMYLCASSYRDRGTGELFFGEGSRLTVL.

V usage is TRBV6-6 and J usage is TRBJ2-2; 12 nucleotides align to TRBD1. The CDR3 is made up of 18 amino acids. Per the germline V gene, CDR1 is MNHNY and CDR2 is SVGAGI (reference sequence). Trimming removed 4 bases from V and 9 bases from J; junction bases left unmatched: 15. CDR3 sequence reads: CASSSPSWDRGRRRELFF. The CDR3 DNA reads TGTGCCAGCAGTTCACCTTCCTGGGACAGGGGGCGTCGCCGGGAGCTGTTTTTT.

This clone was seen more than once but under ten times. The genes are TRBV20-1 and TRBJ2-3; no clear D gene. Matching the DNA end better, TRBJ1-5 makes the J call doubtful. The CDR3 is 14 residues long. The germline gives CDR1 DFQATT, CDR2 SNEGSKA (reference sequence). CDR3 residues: CSARGASGTDAQHF. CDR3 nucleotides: TGCAGTGCTAGAGGGGCTAGCGGCACAGATGCGCAGCATTTT.

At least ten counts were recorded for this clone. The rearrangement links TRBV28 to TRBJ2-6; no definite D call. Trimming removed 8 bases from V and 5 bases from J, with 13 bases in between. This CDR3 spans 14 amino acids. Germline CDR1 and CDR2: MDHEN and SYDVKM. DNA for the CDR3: TGTGCCAGCCGAACTCCCCAGTGGGCCAACGTCCTGACTTTC. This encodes CASRTPQWANVLTF.

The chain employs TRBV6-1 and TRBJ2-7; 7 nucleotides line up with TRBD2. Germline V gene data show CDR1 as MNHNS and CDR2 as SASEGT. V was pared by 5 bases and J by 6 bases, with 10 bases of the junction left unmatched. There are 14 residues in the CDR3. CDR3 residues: CASSPTSVGTEQYF. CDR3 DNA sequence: TGTGCCAGCAGTCCTACTAGCGTCGGTACCGAGCAGTACTTC.

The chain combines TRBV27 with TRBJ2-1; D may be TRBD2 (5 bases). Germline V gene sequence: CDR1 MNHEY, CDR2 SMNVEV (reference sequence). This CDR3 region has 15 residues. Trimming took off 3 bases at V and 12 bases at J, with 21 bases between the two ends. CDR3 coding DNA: TGTGCCAGCAGTTTTATGGAGGCTTACCACAGCGGGCAGTTCTTC. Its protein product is CASSFMEAYHSGQFF.

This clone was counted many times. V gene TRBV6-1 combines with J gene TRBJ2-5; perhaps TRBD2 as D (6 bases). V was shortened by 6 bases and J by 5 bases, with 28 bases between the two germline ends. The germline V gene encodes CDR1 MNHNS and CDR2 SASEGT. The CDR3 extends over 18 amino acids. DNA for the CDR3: TGTGCCAGCAGCCCCTTGAAGGCGGGACCCGAAGGATCGGAGACCCAGTACTTC. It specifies CASSPLKAGPEGSETQYF.

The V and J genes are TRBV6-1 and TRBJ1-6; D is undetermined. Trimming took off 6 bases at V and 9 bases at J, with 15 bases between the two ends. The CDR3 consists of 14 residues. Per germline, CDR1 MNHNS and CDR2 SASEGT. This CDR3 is CASSSMLRGSPLHF. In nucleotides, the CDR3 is TGTGCCAGCAGCAGTATGCTCCGAGGTTCACCCCTCCACTTT.